Each of the 14 T cell receptor beta chains below was sequenced from the same sample in a study of molecular identifiers for immune sequencing clone quantification. TCRdb itself ran the PCR reads through MiXCR, one entry per CDR3 protein. This sample yields approximately 550,000 distinct CDR3 sequences, of which about 26% are seen a single time; 0.7% to 0.9% belongs to the top ten. The sequencing input was naive CD8+ T cells from blood, with Jurkat cell RNA spiked in. Subset defined: FACS-sorted CD8+CD4-CCR7+CD45RA+ naive T cells. These receptors all come from a human donor in good health. Some libraries in this study had Jurkat cell RNA spiked in.

This rearrangement joins TRBV4-1 to TRBJ2-7, with a possible D match to TRBD1 (5 bases). The CDR3 is made up of 15 amino acids. Trimming removed 3 bases at V and 1 base at J, with 13 bases between. Germline CDR1 and CDR2: MGHRA and YSYEKL. The CDR3 reads CASSQQGFTSYEQYF. The CDR3 DNA sequence: TGCGCCAGCAGCCAGCAGGGCTTCACTTCCTACGAGCAGTACTTC.

A word on this clonotype: Since the CDR3 does not end with the conserved phenylalanine or tryptophan, this likely comes from a read error. V gene TRBV19 combines with J gene TRBJ2-7, with a possible D match to TRBD1 (5 bases). The V gene's germline CDR1 is LNHDA and CDR2 SQIVND (reference sequence). Between the trimmed V and J ends, which lost 5 bases and 4 bases, there was a span of 12 bases. The CDR3 has 13 residues. The CDR3 loop is CASSPTGLYEQYL. The CDR3 DNA reads TGTGCCAGTAGTCCAACAGGTCTGTACGAGCAGTACCTC.

V usage is TRBV12-3 or TRBV12-4 and J usage is TRBJ1-5; perhaps TRBD1 as D (5 bases). Trimming shortened V by 3 bases and J by 6 bases, and 12 bases separated the two germline ends. The CDR3 contains 14 residues. CDR3 loop: CASSFSGAGQPQHF. CDR3 DNA: TGTGCCAGCAGTTTCTCTGGGGCCGGTCAGCCCCAGCATTTT.

V usage is TRBV27 and J usage is TRBJ2-5; D remains ambiguous. The germline V and J ends were trimmed by 9 bases and 9 bases, with 11 bases remaining between them. There are 10 residues in the CDR3. In germline, CDR1 is MNHEY, CDR2 SMNVEV (reference sequence). CDR3 sequence: CASGISAQYF. The CDR3 coding sequence is TGTGCCAGTGGCATAAGTGCCCAGTACTTC.

The chain recombines TRBV9 with TRBJ2-7; TRBD2 matches at 8 bases. The CDR3 runs to 14 residues. The germline V gene has CDR1 SGDLS and CDR2 YYNGEE. The V gene end was trimmed by 0 bases and the J gene end by 6 bases; junction bases not matched to a gene: 5. CDR3 DNA sequence: TGTGCCAGCAGCGTAGGCGGGGGGTCCGCCGAGCAGTACTTC. Amino acid sequence: CASSVGGGSAEQYF.

This clonotype has ten or more counts. V gene TRBV9 combines with J gene TRBJ1-2; D not resolved. V was clipped by 0 bases and J by 1 base, with 7 bases between them. The germline gives CDR1 SGDLS, CDR2 YYNGEE. CDR3 size: 14 residues. Written as DNA, the CDR3 is TGTGCCAGCAGCGTAGGAGGATATAACTATGGCTACACCTTC. This gives the protein CASSVGGYNYGYTF.

The chain is built from TRBV7-9 and TRBJ2-7; 7 positions agree with TRBD2. Germline V gene lookup returns CDR1 SEHNR and CDR2 FQNEAQ (reference sequence). V trimming: 5 bases; J trimming: 3 bases; junction bases outside the gene matches: 10. The CDR3 contains 15 residues. CDR3 coding DNA: TGTGCCAGCAGCCTCACGGGGGGTTTGGACTACGAGCAGTACTTC. Amino acid sequence: CASSLTGGLDYEQYF.

This clonotype was seen a single time. One end of the junction is discordant with germline, which a read error may explain. The J gene is TRBJ2-7, the V gene TRBV5-1; 7 positions match TRBD1. The CDR3 runs to 14 residues. Germline V CDR1 and CDR2: SGHRS, YFSETQ. CDR3 amino acids: CASNLDRMTYEQYF. The CDR3 region has the DNA TGCGCCAGCAACTTGGACAGGATGACCTACGAGCAGTACTTC.

This clonotype was observed once. The V and J genes are TRBV29-1 and TRBJ1-1; D unresolved. Per the germline V gene, CDR1 is SQVTM and CDR2 is ANQGSEA. The CDR3 extends over 11 amino acids. V was clipped by 3 bases and J by 10 bases, with 12 bases between them. The DNA of the CDR3 is TGCAGCGTTGATCTGAACCCTGCAGCTTTCTTT. It is translated as CSVDLNPAAFF.

This sequence joins TRBV27 and TRBJ1-5, with 10 nucleotides matching TRBD1. In germline, CDR1 is MNHEY, CDR2 SMNVEV (reference sequence). With 3 bases clipped from V and 7 bases from J, the junction kept 12 bases outside the gene matches. The CDR3 is 17 residues long. The CDR3 here is CASSLYTTGGLLQPQHF. In DNA, the CDR3 is TGTGCCAGCAGTTTGTATACGACAGGGGGCCTACTGCAGCCCCAGCATTTT.

This clonotype was detected only a few times. The rearrangement links TRBV6-6 to TRBJ2-5; maybe TRBD2 (5 bases). CDR3 size: 15 residues. Trimming pared 4 bases from V and 5 bases from J, leaving 17 bases between. Germline V CDR1 and CDR2: MNHNY, SVGAGI (reference sequence). This CDR3 is CASSLEQMGGETQYF. CDR3 bases: TGTGCCAGCAGTTTAGAACAGATGGGCGGGGAGACCCAGTACTTC.

The V and J genes are TRBV28 and TRBJ2-7, with 9 positions matching TRBD1. Trimming cost V 7 bases and J 3 bases; bases outside gene matches: 10. Germline-derived CDR1 and CDR2 are MDHEN and SYDVKM. The CDR3 is 15 amino acids. The CDR3, as DNA: TGTGCCAGCACACCCAATCCGGGACAGGGCTACGAGCAGTACTTC. Amino acid sequence: CASTPNPGQGYEQYF.

This clonotype was seen many times. This chain joins TRBV7-9 and TRBJ2-3; a possible D gene is TRBD1 (6 bases). Trimming left V 5 bases short and J 4 bases short, with 19 bases between. The CDR3 is 16 residues long. The germline V gene encodes CDR1 SEHNR and CDR2 FQNEAQ (reference sequence). The DNA for the CDR3 is TGTGCCAGCAGCCCAAAAGGCGCAGGGGTGGCAGATACGCAGTATTTT. Translation gives CASSPKGAGVADTQYF.

This chain links TRBV18 with TRBJ2-7; 12 nucleotides align to TRBD1. V was pared by 3 bases and J by 4 bases, with 7 bases of the junction left unmatched. The CDR3 is 16 amino acids. CDR1 and CDR2 from the germline V gene are KGHSH and LQKENI. Here the CDR3 DNA reads TGTGCCAGCTCACCTGGGACAGGGGGCATCAGGTACGAGCAGTACTTC. Protein: CASSPGTGGIRYEQYF.